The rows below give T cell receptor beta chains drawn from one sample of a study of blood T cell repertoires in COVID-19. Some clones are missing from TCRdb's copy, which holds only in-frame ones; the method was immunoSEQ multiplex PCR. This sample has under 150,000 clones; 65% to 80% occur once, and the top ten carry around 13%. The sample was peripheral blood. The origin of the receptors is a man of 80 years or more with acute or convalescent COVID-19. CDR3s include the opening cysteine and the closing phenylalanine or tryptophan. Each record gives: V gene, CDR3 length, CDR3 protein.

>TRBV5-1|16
CASSLVSAGGAGELFF
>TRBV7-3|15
CASSPTGLAGDTQYF
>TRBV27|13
CASSLRGNYGYTF
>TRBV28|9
CASGRPQHF
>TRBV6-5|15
CASSLSGQSRETQYF
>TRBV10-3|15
CAISESRGRNTEAFF
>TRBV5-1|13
CASKKQSNTEAFF
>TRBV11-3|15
CASSLDGTGTYEQYF
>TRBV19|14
CASSISLNTGELFF
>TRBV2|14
CASSGTSGKETQYF
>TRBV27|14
CASSPRQGNPPQHF
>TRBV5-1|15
CASSLAGSGGETQYF
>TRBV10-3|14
CATHISHSENTQYF
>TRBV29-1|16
CSVRPEGTGSYNEQFF
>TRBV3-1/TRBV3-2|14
CASSYGARNTEAFF
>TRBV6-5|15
CASSYSPQGVRGYTF
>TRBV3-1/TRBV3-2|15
CASSQRQGDRNTIYF
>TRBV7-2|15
CASSSGQGDTGELFF
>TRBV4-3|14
CASSQDSRRYEQYF
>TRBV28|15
CASSKGTSGQETQYF
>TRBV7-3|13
CASSFSTTDTQYF
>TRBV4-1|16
CASSQEASGSGKTQYF
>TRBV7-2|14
CASSLQGDRSPLHF
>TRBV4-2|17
CASSSQGTSGGTDTQYF
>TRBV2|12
CASAQGRQPQHF
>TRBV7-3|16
CASSPNSGANTGELFF
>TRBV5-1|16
CASRPRGFLNTGELFF
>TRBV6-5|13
CASRLRGSTEAFF
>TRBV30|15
CAWMWGRALNEKLFF
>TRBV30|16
CAWSAPGLSSYNEQFF
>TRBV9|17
CASSVDQRGPSTDTQYF
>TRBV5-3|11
CARSPGRGEFF
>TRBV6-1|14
CASSEAVANYGYTF
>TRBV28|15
CASSLQGRSPYEQYF
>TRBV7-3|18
CASSLTGGLPTFDNEQFF
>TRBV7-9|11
CASSERDTQYF
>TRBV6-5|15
CASSQGGAGANVLTF
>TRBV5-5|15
CASSGRTGGGEKLFF
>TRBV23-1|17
CASSQSLWGHLNTEAFF
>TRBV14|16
CASSQFRGALDTEAFF
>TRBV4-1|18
CASSQDFVGGDRIYEQYF
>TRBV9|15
CASSASPGGTETQYF
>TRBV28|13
CASLDSTGNTIYF
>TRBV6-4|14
CASSDGTGADTQYF
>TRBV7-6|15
CASSLAGSSYNEQFF
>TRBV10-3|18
CAISESTGGTSYNSPLHF
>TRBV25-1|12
CASSEGQSKAFF
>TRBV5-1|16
CASSLVGRGYNSPLHF
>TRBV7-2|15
CASSLSGGAAGELFF
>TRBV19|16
CASSLGRQGPTYEQYF
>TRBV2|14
CASIAGGLTDTQYF